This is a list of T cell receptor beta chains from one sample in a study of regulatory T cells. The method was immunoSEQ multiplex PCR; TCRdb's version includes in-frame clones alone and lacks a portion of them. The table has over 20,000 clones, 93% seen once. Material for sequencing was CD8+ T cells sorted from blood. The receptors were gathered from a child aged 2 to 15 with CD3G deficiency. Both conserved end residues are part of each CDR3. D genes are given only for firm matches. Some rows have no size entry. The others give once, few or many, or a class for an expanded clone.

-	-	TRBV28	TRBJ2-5	TGTGCCAGCAGTTTGGGGATGTTTACCGGAGAAGAGACCCAGTACTTC	CASSLGMFTGEETQYF
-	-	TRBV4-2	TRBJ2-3	TGTGCCAGCAGCCAAGATATGGACCCAAAGCGCGTGGCGCAGTATTTT	CASSQDMDPKRVAQYF
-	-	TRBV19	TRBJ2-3	TGTGCCAGTAGCCTGACCGGGACTTGGGGCACGGATACGCAGTATTTT	CASSLTGTWGTDTQYF
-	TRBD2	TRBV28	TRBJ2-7	TGTGCCAGCAGTACCCCGAGGGGGACTAGCGGGAGTAGGACCTACGAGCAGTACTTC	CASSTPRGTSGSRTYEQYF
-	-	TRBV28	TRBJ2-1	TGTGCCAGCAGTTTAGGTCGGGAGTTAGATGAGCAGTTCTTC	CASSLGRELDEQFF
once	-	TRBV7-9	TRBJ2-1	TGTGCCAGCAGCGAACGGACGGACAGGCAGTTCTTC	CASSERTDRQFF
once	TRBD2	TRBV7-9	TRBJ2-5	TGTGCCAGCAGCTTAACCCCCGGGACTATGTACCAAGAGACCCAGTACTTC	CASSLTPGTMYQETQYF
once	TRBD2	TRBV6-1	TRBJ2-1	TGTGCCAGCAGTGAGATAGCGGGGAGCTCCTACAATGAGCAGTTCTTC	CASSEIAGSSYNEQFF
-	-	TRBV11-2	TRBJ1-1	TGTGCCAGCAGCTTCGAGATAAACACTGAAGCTTTCTTT	CASSFEINTEAFF
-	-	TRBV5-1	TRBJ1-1	TGCGCCAGCAGCTTGGGGCCGATGAACACTGAAGCTTTCTTT	CASSLGPMNTEAFF